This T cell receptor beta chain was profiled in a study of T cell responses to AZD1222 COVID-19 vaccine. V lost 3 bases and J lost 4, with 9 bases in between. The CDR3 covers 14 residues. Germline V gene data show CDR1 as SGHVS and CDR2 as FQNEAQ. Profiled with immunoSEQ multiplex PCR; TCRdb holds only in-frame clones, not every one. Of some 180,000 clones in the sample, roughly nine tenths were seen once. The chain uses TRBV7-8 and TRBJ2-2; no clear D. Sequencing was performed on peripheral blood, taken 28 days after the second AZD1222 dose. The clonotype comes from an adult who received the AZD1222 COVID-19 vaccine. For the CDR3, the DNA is TGTGCCAGCAGCTTGGTGACTCCCACCGGGGAGCTGTTTTTT. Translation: CASSLVTPTGELFF.